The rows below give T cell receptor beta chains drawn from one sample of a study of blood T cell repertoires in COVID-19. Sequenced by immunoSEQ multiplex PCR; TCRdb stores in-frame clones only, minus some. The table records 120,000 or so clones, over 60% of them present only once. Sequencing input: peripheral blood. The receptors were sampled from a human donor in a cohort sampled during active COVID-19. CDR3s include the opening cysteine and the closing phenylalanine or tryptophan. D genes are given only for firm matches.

CASSYLSQGDGYTF	TRBD1	TRBV6-6	TRBJ1-2
CASSPPGVLEQYF	-	TRBV3-1/TRBV3-2	TRBJ2-7
CASSLEGGNEKLFF	-	TRBV5-1	TRBJ1-4
CASSVNDRFRYEQYF	-	TRBV28	TRBJ2-7
CASSFLAGSSYNEQFF	-	TRBV11-3	TRBJ2-1
CASSYRAEYEQYF	-	TRBV6-6	TRBJ2-7
CASSPWANSFPNTEAFF	-	TRBV3-1/TRBV3-2	TRBJ1-1
CASSLVAGGDTEAFF	-	TRBV6-5	TRBJ1-1
CASSALAGSEQYF	TRBD2	TRBV9	TRBJ2-7
CASSPPQGAVSPLHF	TRBD1	TRBV28	TRBJ1-6
CASSPRAGAGNTIYF	-	TRBV7-9	TRBJ1-3
CASSVAGGAIYEQYF	-	TRBV9	TRBJ2-7
CASRVGGNYGYTF	-	TRBV6-5	TRBJ1-2
CASSLSPNTEAFF	-	TRBV28	TRBJ1-1
CASSPPTSSAQYF	-	TRBV3-1/TRBV3-2	TRBJ2-5
CASSYSGTEIYEQYF	TRBD1	TRBV6-5	TRBJ2-7
CASSDQGTPTYEQYF	-	TRBV10-1	TRBJ2-7
CAWSTRSSYNEQFF	-	TRBV30	TRBJ2-1
CASSPDGQRYEQYF	-	TRBV11-3	TRBJ2-7
CASSSYQGDGNGYTF	-	TRBV11-2	TRBJ1-2